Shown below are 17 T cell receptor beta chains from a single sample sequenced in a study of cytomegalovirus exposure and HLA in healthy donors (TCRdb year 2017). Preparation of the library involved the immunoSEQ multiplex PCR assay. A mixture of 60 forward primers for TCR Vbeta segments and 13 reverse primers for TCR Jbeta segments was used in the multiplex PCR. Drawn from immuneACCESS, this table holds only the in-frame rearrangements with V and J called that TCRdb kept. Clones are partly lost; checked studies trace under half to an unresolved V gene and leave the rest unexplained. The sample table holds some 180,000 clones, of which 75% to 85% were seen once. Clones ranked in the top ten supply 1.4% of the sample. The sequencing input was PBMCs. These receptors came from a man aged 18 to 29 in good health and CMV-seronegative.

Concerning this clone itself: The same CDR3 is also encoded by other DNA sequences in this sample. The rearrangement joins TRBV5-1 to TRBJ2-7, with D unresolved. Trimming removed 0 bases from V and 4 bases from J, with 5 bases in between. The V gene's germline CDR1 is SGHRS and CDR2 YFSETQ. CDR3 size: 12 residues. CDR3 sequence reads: CASSLGGYEQYF. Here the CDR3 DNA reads TGCGCCAGCAGCTTGGGAGGATACGAGCAGTACTTC.

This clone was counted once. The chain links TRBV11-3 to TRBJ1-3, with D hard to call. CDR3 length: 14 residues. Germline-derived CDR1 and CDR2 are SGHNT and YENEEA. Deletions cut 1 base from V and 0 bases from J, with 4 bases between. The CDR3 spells CASSLVNSGNTIYF. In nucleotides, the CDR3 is TGTGCCAGCAGCTTAGTAAACTCTGGAAACACCATATATTTT.

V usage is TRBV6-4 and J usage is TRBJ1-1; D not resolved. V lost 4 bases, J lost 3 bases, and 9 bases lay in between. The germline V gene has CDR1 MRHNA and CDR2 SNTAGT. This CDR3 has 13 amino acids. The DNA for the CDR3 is TGTGCCAGCAGTGTGGAGAGGGACACTGAAGCTTTCTTT. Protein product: CASSVERDTEAFF.

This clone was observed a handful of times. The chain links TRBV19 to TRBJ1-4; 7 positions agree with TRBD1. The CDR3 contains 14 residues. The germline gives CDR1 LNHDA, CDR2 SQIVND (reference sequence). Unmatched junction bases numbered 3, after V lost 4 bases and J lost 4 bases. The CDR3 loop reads CASSTAGGNEKLFF. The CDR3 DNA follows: TGTGCCAGTAGTACGGCAGGGGGTAATGAAAAACTGTTTTTT.

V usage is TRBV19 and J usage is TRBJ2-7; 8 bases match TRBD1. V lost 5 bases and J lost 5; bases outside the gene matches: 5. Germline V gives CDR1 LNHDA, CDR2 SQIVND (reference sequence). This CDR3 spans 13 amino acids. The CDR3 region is CASSWTGSHEQYF. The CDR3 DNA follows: TGTGCCAGTAGTTGGACAGGGTCCCACGAGCAGTACTTC.

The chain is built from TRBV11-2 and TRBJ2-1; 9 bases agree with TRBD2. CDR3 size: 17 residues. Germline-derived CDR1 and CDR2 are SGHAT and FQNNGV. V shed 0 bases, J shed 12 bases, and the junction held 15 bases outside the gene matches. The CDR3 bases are TGTGCCAGCAGCTTAGATCCGGCCAGCGGGGGGTACAGGGGGCAGTTCTTC. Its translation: CASSLDPASGGYRGQFF.

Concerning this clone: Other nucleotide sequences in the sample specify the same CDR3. The CDR3 loop reads CASSLDRGSYEQYF. The CDR3 DNA follows: TGTGCCAGCAGCTTAGATCGGGGCTCCTACGAGCAGTACTTC. The chain recombines TRBV7-8 with TRBJ2-7, with D possibly being TRBD2 (5 bases). The ends were cut back, 1 base at V and 0 bases at J, with 7 bases in the middle. The CDR3 is made up of 14 amino acids. Germline lookup yields CDR1 SGHVS and CDR2 FQNEAQ.

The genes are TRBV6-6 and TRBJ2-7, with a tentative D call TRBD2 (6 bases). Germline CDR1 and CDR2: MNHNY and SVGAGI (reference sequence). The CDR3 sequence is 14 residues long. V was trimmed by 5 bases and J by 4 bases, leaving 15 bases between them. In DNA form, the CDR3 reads TGTGCCAGCAGTCAGACCATAGCGGCTTACGAGCAGTACTTC. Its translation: CASSQTIAAYEQYF.

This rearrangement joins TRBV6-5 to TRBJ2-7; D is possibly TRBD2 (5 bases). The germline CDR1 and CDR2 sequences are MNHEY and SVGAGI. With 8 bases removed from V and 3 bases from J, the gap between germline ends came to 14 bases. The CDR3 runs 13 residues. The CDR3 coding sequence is TGTGCCAGCCGCCGGGGTATACACTACGAGCAGTACTTC. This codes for CASRRGIHYEQYF.

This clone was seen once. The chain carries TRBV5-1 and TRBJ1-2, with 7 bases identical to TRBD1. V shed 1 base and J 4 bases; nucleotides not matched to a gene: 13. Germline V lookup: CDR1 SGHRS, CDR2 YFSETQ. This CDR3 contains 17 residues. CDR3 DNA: TGCGCCAGCAGCTTGAGCGGCCCGGGACAGCCTTTCTATGGCTACACCTTC. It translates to CASSLSGPGQPFYGYTF.

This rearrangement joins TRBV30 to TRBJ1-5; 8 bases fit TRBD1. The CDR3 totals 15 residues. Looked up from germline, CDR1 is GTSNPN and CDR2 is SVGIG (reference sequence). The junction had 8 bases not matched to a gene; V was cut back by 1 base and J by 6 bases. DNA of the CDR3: TGTGCCTGGAGTGAGGGGCAGGGGGCTGGTCAGCCCCAGCATTTT. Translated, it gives CAWSEGQGAGQPQHF.

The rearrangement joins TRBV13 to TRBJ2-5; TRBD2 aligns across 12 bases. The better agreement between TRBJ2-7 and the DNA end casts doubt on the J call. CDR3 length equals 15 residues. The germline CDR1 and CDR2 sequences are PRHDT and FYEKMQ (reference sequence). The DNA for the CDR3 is TGTGCCAGCAGCTTAGGGACTAGCGGGAGATACGAGCAGTACTTC. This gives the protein CASSLGTSGRYEQYF.

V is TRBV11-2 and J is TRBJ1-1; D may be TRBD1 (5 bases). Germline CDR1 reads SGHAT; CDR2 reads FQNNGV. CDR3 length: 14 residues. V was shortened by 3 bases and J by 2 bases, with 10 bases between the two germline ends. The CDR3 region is CASSFGGLNTEAFF. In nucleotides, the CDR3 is TGTGCCAGCAGCTTCGGGGGATTAAACACTGAAGCTTTCTTT.

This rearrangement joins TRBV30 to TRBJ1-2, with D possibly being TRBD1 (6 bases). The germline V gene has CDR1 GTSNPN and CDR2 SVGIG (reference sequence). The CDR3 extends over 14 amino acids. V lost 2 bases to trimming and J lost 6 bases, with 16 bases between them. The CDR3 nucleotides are TGTGCCTGGAGTATCGGGACAAAATTCGATGGCTACACCTTC. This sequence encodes CAWSIGTKFDGYTF. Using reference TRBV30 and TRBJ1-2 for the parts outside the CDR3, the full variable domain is SQTIHQWPATLVQPVGSPLSLECTVEGTSNPNLYWYRQAAGRGLQLLFYSVGIGQISSEVPQNLSASRPQDRQFILSSKKLLLSDSGFYLCAWSIGTKFDGYTFGSGTRLTVV.

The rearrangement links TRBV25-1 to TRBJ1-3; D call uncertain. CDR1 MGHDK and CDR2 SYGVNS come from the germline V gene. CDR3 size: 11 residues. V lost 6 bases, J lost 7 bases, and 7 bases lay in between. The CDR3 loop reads CASSSGNTIYF. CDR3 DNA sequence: TGTGCCAGCAGCTCGGGGAACACCATATATTTT.

The CDR3 here is CASSARTGGFGANVLTF. The CDR3 nucleotides are TGTGCCAGCAGTGCCCGGACAGGGGGGTTCGGGGCCAACGTCCTGACTTTC. The chain links TRBV27 to TRBJ2-6; 10 bases line up with TRBD1. CDR1 is MNHEY, CDR2 SMNVEV, per germline (reference sequence). The CDR3 is made up of 17 amino acids. Trimming at V came to 5 bases and at J to 4 bases, leaving 8 bases not matched to a gene.

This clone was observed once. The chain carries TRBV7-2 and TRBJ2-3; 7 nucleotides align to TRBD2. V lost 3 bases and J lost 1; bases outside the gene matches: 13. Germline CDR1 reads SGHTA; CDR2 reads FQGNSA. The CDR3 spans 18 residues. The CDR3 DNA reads TGTGCCAGCAGCTTCGTGGCGGGGGTAGCTAGGGGCACAGATACGCAGTATTTT. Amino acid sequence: CASSFVAGVARGTDTQYF.